The clone carrying this T cell receptor (beta chain) was seen many times. What it binds is not known. CDR1 is GTSNPN and CDR2 is SVGIG in the germline V gene (reference sequence). The CDR3 extends over 12 amino acids. V lost 3 bases and J 7 bases, leaving 12 bases between the germline ends. Expressed TCRB transcripts were sequenced, since all the RNA that had been isolated was reverse transcribed. Sequencing used immunoSEQ multiplex PCR; TCRdb keeps in-frame clones, though not all of them. The table records fewer than 200,000 clones, roughly 8% of them present only once. Cells sorted by CD45RO/CCR7/CD25/CD127/CD95/CD27 comprised CD4+ naive, central memory, regulatory and stem cell-like memory cells. The sample originates from a study of beta chain features in type 1 diabetes. Study-wide context: Regarding age, gender and cell yields, patients proved similar to healthy donors. All samples together contributed almost 110,000,000 sorted cells for examination. Broader study findings: In the patient group, naive, central memory and Treg TCRB repertoires seemed more alike than in the healthy donor group.

The chain carries TRBV30 and TRBJ1-1; D unclear. The TCR was taken from a man in his late teens or twenties in good health. Sequenced material: central memory CD4+ T cells from blood. The CDR3 loop is CAWRGDWIEAFF. The CDR3 DNA reads as TGTGCCTGGAGAGGAGATTGGATTGAAGCTTTCTTT.